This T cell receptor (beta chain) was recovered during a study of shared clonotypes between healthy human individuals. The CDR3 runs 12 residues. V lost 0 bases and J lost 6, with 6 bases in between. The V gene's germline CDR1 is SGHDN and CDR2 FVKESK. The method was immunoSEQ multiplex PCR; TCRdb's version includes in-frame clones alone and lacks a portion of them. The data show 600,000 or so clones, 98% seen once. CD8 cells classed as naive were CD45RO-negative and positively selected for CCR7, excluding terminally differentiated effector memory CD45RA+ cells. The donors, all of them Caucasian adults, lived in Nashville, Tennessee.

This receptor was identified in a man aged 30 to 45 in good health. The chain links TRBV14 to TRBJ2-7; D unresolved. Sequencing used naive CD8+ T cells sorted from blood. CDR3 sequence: CASSQDFVEQYF. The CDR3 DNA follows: TGTGCCAGCAGCCAAGATTTTGTCGAGCAGTACTTC. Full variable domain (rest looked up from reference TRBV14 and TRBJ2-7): EAGVTQFPSHSVIEKGQTVTLRCDPISGHDNLYWYRRVMGKEIKFLLHFVKESKQDESGMPNNRFLAERTGGTYSTLKVQPAELEDSGVYFCASSQDFVEQYFGPGTRLTVT.